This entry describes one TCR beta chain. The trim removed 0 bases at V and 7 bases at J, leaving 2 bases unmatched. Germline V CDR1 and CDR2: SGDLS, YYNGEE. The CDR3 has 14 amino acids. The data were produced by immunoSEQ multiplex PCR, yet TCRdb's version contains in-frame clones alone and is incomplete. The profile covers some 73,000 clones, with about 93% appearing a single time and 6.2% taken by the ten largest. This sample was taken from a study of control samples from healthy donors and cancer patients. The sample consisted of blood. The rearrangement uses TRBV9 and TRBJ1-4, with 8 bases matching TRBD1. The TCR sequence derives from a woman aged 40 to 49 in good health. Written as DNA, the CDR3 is TGTGCCAGCAGCGTAGACAGGGGGAGTGAAAAACTGTTTTTT. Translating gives CASSVDRGSEKLFF.